The 3 T cell receptor beta chains below come from one sample, sequenced in a study. From the 5' RACE reads, TCRdb called clonotypes with MiXCR, one entry per CDR3 protein. The sample records around 7,800 distinct CDR3 sequences, approximately 40% being singletons. The sequencing input was memory CD4+ T cells sorted from blood. Noted subset: memory CD4+ T cells, CD4+CD45RO+CD25-. These receptors originate from a female donor with breast cancer.

In its sample, this clonotype is medium-sized. CDR3 in DNA: TGCAGTGCTGAGTGGAGTGACAGGGATGGCTACGAGCAGTACTTC. It translates to CSAEWSDRDGYEQYF. This chain uses TRBV20-1 with TRBJ2-7, with 7 bases lining up with TRBD1. Trimming cost V 5 bases and J 3 bases; bases outside gene matches: 13. The V gene's germline CDR1 is DFQATT and CDR2 SNEGSKA (reference sequence). The CDR3 is made up of 15 amino acids.

V gene TRBV7-8 combines with J gene TRBJ2-3; a weak D match, TRBD1 (6 bases). The ends were cut back, 5 bases at V and 6 bases at J, with 12 bases in the middle. This CDR3 has 13 amino acids. In germline, CDR1 is SGHVS, CDR2 FQNEAQ. The CDR3 bases are TGTGCCAGCAGCGTCGGACAGAGCGATACGCAGTATTTT. This encodes CASSVGQSDTQYF.

This CDR3 is CSARDRDLYEQYF. CDR3 DNA sequence: TGCAGTGCTAGAGATCGGGACCTTTACGAGCAGTACTTC. The rearrangement uses TRBV20-1 and TRBJ2-7, with D perhaps given as TRBD1 or TRBD2 (5 bases each). The V gene's germline CDR1 is DFQATT and CDR2 SNEGSKA (reference sequence). V shed 0 bases and J shed 4 bases, with 10 bases lying between them. This CDR3 has 13 residues.